This T cell receptor beta chain originates from a study of T cell responses to AZD1222 COVID-19 vaccine. The CDR3 spans 14 residues. Per germline, CDR1 KGHDR and CDR2 SFDVKD. Trimming took off 5 bases at V and 3 bases at J, with 13 bases between the two ends. TCRdb's copy holds only in-frame clones and misses some; the assay was immunoSEQ multiplex PCR. The table includes around 160,000 clones, 85% to 95% detected once. The TCR sequence derives from an adult in good health. The chain has TRBV24-1 and TRBJ2-7; possible D gene TRBD1, 6 bases. The sequencing used peripheral blood, collected on day 0 of AZD1222 vaccination. In nucleotides, the CDR3 is TGTGCCACCAGTGCAGGGGATGGGAACTACGAGCAGTACTTC. This sequence encodes CATSAGDGNYEQYF.